This T cell receptor beta chain was observed in a study of cytomegalovirus exposure and HLA in healthy donors listed by TCRdb under 2017. Background on the whole study: An earlier analysis of 587 of the donors reported approximately 300 Gb of sequence data and 90 million to 120 million unique TCR beta sequences obtained from about 179 million T cells. To predict cytomegalovirus infection status, the study brought together high-throughput TCR immunosequencing, statistical association of individual TCRs with disease status, and machine learning. Of the 350 to 450 genotyped donors, more than 75% were placed in the genetic ancestry cluster associated with self-reported Caucasian donors. A later analysis re-analyzed previously published TCR beta repertoires from about 730 donors and added high-resolution HLA genotyping to study TCR occurrence patterns. Among around 400 genotyped donors of the cohort, an average of around 240,000 unique TCR beta nucleotide sequences was sequenced per donor, of which roughly 18% were non-productive. In an earlier analysis of around 540 of the donors, high-throughput TCR beta sequencing was used to judge whether each TCR beta V gene segment behaved as functional or pseudogenic. Several DR-DQ haplotypes were handled as single units for association and clustering, since linkage in the cohort was strong. Besides the first cohort of approximately 670 subjects, a separate validation cohort made up of 120 different subjects was used. An early release covering approximately 600 HLA-typed donors comprised around 300 gigabases of sequencing data and 65 million to 100 million unique TCR sequences. Every discovery cohort repertoire had been produced on one sequencing platform. The study profiled the T cell repertoires of more than 500 subjects by immunosequencing and related them to cytomegalovirus serostatus. In the later analysis, no new phenotypic data were used to find candidate immune exposures; instead, reliance was placed on TCR beta sequences and their occurrence across donors. Donor age, sex, ethnicity and CMV serostatus were compiled together with the repertoire data. HLA typing covered class I and class II loci at four-digit resolution. The study aimed to test whether signatures of past pathogen exposure could be identified by cataloging public T cell receptors. Typing coverage differed by locus: A, B, C, DRB1 and DQB1 were typed in roughly 620-630 donors, DQA1 in roughly 510, DPA1 in 600 to 610, and DPB1 in around 440. In a later genetic analysis, genome-wide SNP genotypes for 398 of the 666 donors were used, and that subset was treated as a discovery cohort. What the work shows at the level of the full study, not this receptor alone: V-gene and J-gene trimming of TCR beta chains was associated with a missense DCLRE1C variant in a later genetic analysis, and the association was replicated in an independent cohort. A further reported finding was that TCR beta sequences accurately predicted the HLA-A and HLA-B alleles for most subjects in the first cohort. Strong co-occurrence of HLA alleles, especially DR and DQ, made assigning TCR associations to individual alleles difficult. At a false discovery rate of 0.05, a later analysis linked approximately 18,000 TCR beta sequences to specific HLA alleles. Compared with the 666-donor mean, donors in an Asian-associated ancestry cluster had fewer N-insertions in productive TCRs, according to a later genetic analysis. In a later analysis, several top co-occurrence clusters were reported to appear linked to parvovirus B19, influenza, CMV and Epstein-Barr virus. A total of about 150 TCR beta chains were listed by the study as associated with cytomegalovirus. A group of highly shared sequence variants was considered likely to be a technical artifact of the sequencing pipeline. Because counts were too low, about 18 rarely observed V segments, including chromosome 9 orphons, were left out of the earlier analysis of roughly 600 of the donors. Because HLA typing was unavailable for some donors at each locus, only the typed subset was used in association tests. In an earlier analysis of fewer than 750 of the donors, most TCR beta V segments were observed in productive rearrangements about 87% or about 30% of the time, broadly matching IMGT annotations. A later analysis found that most CMV-associated TCR beta chains appeared HLA-restricted, with HLA associations seemingly driven largely by CMV exposure. Correlated functional status among segregating V segments might be attributable to linkage disequilibrium, but an unknown experimental factor could not be ruled out. While some public TCRs were present in many individuals, most TCR sequences turned up only very rarely across donors. A few of the identified cytomegalovirus-associated TCR beta chains were confirmed in vitro to be specific for cytomegalovirus antigens. Only TCR beta chains were sequenced in this cohort, and the absence of alpha or paired-chain data limited detectable features. CMV serostatus was the only immune exposure information available for the cohort. According to a later analysis, TCR association rates differed among HLA loci, with DRB1 alleles showing the most associated TCRs and HLA-C alleles showing the fewest. The presence/absence analyses assumed that sequencing depth was roughly uniform across donors, and that assumption may not be true. Cytomegalovirus status was reported to be diagnosed by the classifier with high specificity and sensitivity in both the original and validation cohorts. Compared with equally common non-associated chains, HLA-associated TCR beta chains in a later analysis were more clonally expanded and had lower generation probabilities. The authors suggested that the approach could potentially be generalized to other disease states and immunological phenotypes.

The library was obtained by the immunoSEQ multiplex PCR assay. For the multiplex PCR, a mixture combining 60 forward primers for TCR Vbeta segments and 13 reverse primers for TCR Jbeta segments was used. A multiplex PCR assay on genomic DNA amplified the CDR3 region of rearranged TCR beta genes. Amplified TCR beta libraries were sequenced as 87-base-pair reads on the Illumina HiSeq System. In the source study's methods: A later analysis tallied 70 million to 100 million unique TCR beta chains across the 700 or so repertoires, and around 9.9 million of those chains were shared by two or more donors. Raw reads were error-corrected and collapsed into unique sequences with a nearest-neighbor algorithm that merged closely related sequences to remove PCR and sequencing errors. Alignment of CDR3 sequences to IMGT reference sequences was used to assign V, D and J gene segments. Each retained sequence needed at least a six-nucleotide match to both a V gene segment and a J gene segment. A rearrangement counted as productive if the CDR3 had no stop codons and remained in frame with V and J, and every other rearrangement counted as non-productive. CDR3 was defined by IMGT convention, running from the second conserved V-encoded cysteine to the conserved J-encoded phenylalanine. Sequences without an unambiguous match to a single V gene segment were excluded from the earlier analysis of several hundred of the donors. An earlier analysis of several hundred of the donors classified V segments as functional when productive rearrangements were above 56.7% and as segregating when the standard deviation between donors was above 5%. A statistical classification framework was built for diagnosing cytomegalovirus status from the catalog of TCR beta chain sequences. A later analysis assigned V and J genes by comparing TCR nucleotide sequences with IMGT/GENE-DB human TR gene sequences. A later analysis assigned CDR3 sequences and most-parsimonious VDJ recombination scenarios with the TCRdist pipeline. In a later analysis, each TCR beta chain was defined by its CDR3 amino acid sequence together with its V-gene family, and reads without a unique V-gene family were excluded. As a way to deal with suspected cross-contamination and a sequencing artifact, a later analysis dropped 500 to 700 nucleotide sequences that were highly shared and had low generation probability. A later analysis calculated a clonal expansion index for each public chain from normalized within-repertoire ranks of inferred template counts. Generation probabilities in a later analysis came from a VDJ recombination model fitted to out-of-frame rearrangements, and those results were checked against IGoR. A later analysis scored TCR-TCR, TCR-HLA and TCR-CMV co-occurrence with hypergeometric tests, applying a repertoire-size bias correction to TCR pairs. A later analysis estimated false discovery rates by permuting HLA or CMV assignments 20 times. A later analysis grouped co-occurring TCRs with DBSCAN, adding TCRdist sequence similarity when clustering within HLA-allele-positive subsets. Co-occurrence clustering excluded repertoires with fewer than 30,000 or more than 120,000 public chains, plus five with anomalous nucleotide sharing. TCRdb stores this immuneACCESS table with in-frame sequences only. Part of the clones is absent; in the studies checked, under half of the shortfall reflects unresolved V genes, and no reason is known for the rest. The V and J calls and clone size come from that table; D and trimming were worked out from the DNA. This sample lists 150,000 to 200,000 clones; roughly three quarters were detected once. The ten most abundant clones make up approximately 4.4% of the sample.

In the case of this clone: No antigen is known for it. Per-nucleotide qualities are absent, and no much larger clonotype sits a single base away.

The cohort was made up of roughly 670 healthy bone marrow donors. At the time of sampling, all cohort members were nominally healthy, though unrecorded immune exposures were likely present. The donor was CMV seropositive and was included in the group of about 290 seropositive cohort members. Every donor gave a peripheral blood sample, and the peripheral blood mononuclear cells from that sample were used for TCR beta sequencing. The Qiagen DNeasy Blood Extraction Kit was used to extract genomic DNA from the blood cell samples. The clonotype originates from a man between 18 and 29 years old in good health and CMV-seropositive. The specimen sequenced was PBMCs.

The nucleotides read TGTGCCAGCATCGTTGGGGCCCGCACAGATACGCAGTATTTT. This yields the protein CASIVGARTDTQYF. Recombination linked TRBV6-1 to TRBJ2-3; TRBD1 is a weak D gene call, 5 bases matching. V is reduced by 7 bases and J by 1 base, leaving a spacing of 12 bases between them. From a lookup of the germline V gene, CDR1 and CDR2 are MNHNS and SASEGT. The CDR3 sequence holds 14 residues, the cysteine and phenylalanine included. The only DNA kept is the CDR3, 42 bases in frame from the first base.